Included here is one T cell receptor beta chain sequence, with context. This sample is drawn from a study of blood T cell repertoires in COVID-19. The ends lost 6 bases at V and 1 base at J; junction bases unmatched: 2. CDR1 is MNHEY, CDR2 SMNVEV, per germline (reference sequence). The CDR3 is 14 amino acids. Here immunoSEQ multiplex PCR was the method, and the copy in TCRdb shows in-frame clones only, minus some. This table holds 200,000 or so clones, 60% to 85% found once. This chain links TRBV27 with TRBJ2-1; TRBD2 matches at 8 bases. Sequencing used peripheral blood. The sequence came from a woman in her sixties or seventies with acute or convalescent COVID-19. In DNA form, the CDR3 reads TGTGCCAGCAGGGGACTAGATTCCTACAATGAGCAGTTCTTC. The encoded protein is CASRGLDSYNEQFF.